Presented here are 20 T cell receptor beta chains from one specimen sequenced in a study of cytomegalovirus exposure and HLA in healthy donors. PCR involved 60 Vbeta and 13 Jbeta primers. The assay was immunoSEQ multiplex PCR, and TCRdb's table has in-frame clones only and misses some. The sample lists some 150,000 clones; over 60% were seen once. The sample comprised PBMCs. Receptors originate from a woman in her twenties or thirties in good health and CMV-seronegative.

The rearrangement joins TRBV7-9 to TRBJ2-7; no clear D. The germline V gene encodes CDR1 SEHNR and CDR2 FQNEAQ (reference sequence). Trimming took off 3 bases at V and 3 bases at J, with 6 bases between the two ends. There are 12 residues in the CDR3. The CDR3 spells CASSLNGYEQYF. CDR3 DNA: TGTGCCAGCAGCTTGAACGGCTACGAGCAGTACTTC.

V usage is TRBV11-2 and J usage is TRBJ2-1, with 16 bases aligning to TRBD2. Per germline, CDR1 SGHAT and CDR2 FQNNGV. V lost 1 base to trimming and J lost 9 bases; unmatched junction nucleotides: 6. This CDR3 is built from 17 residues. The CDR3 nucleotides read TGTGCCAGCAGCTTAGGGGGACTAGCGGGGGGGCAAGGTGAGCAGTTCTTC. Amino acid sequence: CASSLGGLAGGQGEQFF. The full variable domain, its missing parts supplied by reference TRBV11-2 and TRBJ2-1, is EAGVAQSPRYKIIEKRQSVAFWCNPISGHATLYWYQQILGQGPKLLIQFQNNGVVDDSQLPKDRFSAERLKGVDSTLKIQPAKLEDSAVYLCASSLGGLAGGQGEQFFGPGTRLTVL.

The V and J genes are TRBV6-5 and TRBJ2-5; maybe TRBD2 (6 bases). The DNA matches TRBJ2-7 better at its end, which makes the J call doubtful. Germline CDR1 MNHEY, CDR2 SVGAGI. There are 15 residues in the CDR3. DNA for the CDR3: TGTGCCAGCAGTTACTCTACCTCGGGGGAAGACGAGCAGTACTTC. Protein: CASSYSTSGEDEQYF.

The chain links TRBV5-6 to TRBJ1-5; no reliable D call. V shed 0 bases and J shed 3 bases, with 10 bases lying between them. The germline gives CDR1 SGHDT, CDR2 YYEEEE. The CDR3 length is 15 residues. The CDR3 spells CASSLGLGANQPQHF. The DNA of the CDR3 is TGTGCCAGCAGCTTGGGTTTGGGAGCCAATCAGCCCCAGCATTTT. Full variable domain (missing parts from reference TRBV5-6 and TRBJ1-5): DAGVTQSPTHLIKTRGQQVTLRCSPKSGHDTVSWYQQALGQGPQFIFQYYEEEERQRGNFPDRFSGHQFPNYSSELNVNALLLGDSALYLCASSLGLGANQPQHFGDGTRLSIL.

The gene calls are TRBV10-3 and TRBJ2-3; TRBD1 matches at 7 bases. The V segment lost 4 bases and the J segment 3 bases; nucleotides outside the gene matches: 7. Germline-derived CDR1 and CDR2 are ENHRY and SYGVKD. This CDR3 has 15 amino acids. The CDR3 coding sequence is TGTGCCATCAGTGCGAACAGGGGACAGACAGATACGCAGTATTTT. This encodes CAISANRGQTDTQYF.

The genes are TRBV12-5 and TRBJ1-2; no clear D gene. V was trimmed by 2 bases and J by 5 bases, leaving 9 bases between them. Germline values: CDR1 LGHNT, CDR2 FRNRAP. The CDR3 contains 13 residues. The chain's CDR3 is CASGLPPRYGYTF. The CDR3 DNA follows: TGTGCTAGTGGTTTGCCCCCTAGGTATGGCTACACCTTC.

This clone came up a few times. V is TRBV10-3 and J is TRBJ2-1; D is possibly TRBD2 (6 bases). The V and J ends lost 6 bases and 3 bases respectively, with 15 bases between them. The CDR3 loop spans 15 amino acids. CDR1 ENHRY and CDR2 SYGVKD come from the germline V gene. The CDR3 DNA is TGTGCCATCAGCTCTCCGGAGGAGGGCTACAATGAGCAGTTCTTC. This gives the protein CAISSPEEGYNEQFF.

The V call is TRBV2, the J call TRBJ1-3; D is possibly TRBD1 (6 bases). In germline, CDR1 is SNHLY, CDR2 FYNNEI. The CDR3 spans 14 residues. The ends were cut back, 11 bases at V and 0 bases at J, with 14 bases in the middle. CDR3 bases: TGTGCCGTAAAAACAGGGAGCTCTGGAAACACCATATATTTT. It translates to CAVKTGSSGNTIYF.

The chain employs TRBV7-6 and TRBJ2-2, with 11 bases aligning to TRBD2. The CDR3 covers 19 residues. Germline lookup yields CDR1 SGHVS and CDR2 FNYEAQ. The V segment lost 1 base and the J segment 0 bases; nucleotides outside the gene matches: 7. CDR3 nucleotides: TGTGCCAGCAGCTTAGTAGCTAGCGGGGGGTTCTCGAACACCGGGGAGCTGTTTTTT. This gives the protein CASSLVASGGFSNTGELFF.

This chain uses TRBV4-3 with TRBJ1-1, with D maybe TRBD1 (6 bases). Trimming pared 0 bases from V and 1 base from J, leaving 12 bases between. The CDR3 runs to 16 residues. Germline V CDR1 and CDR2: LGHNA, YSLEER. The CDR3 DNA reads as TGCGCCAGCAGCCAAGATCTTGGGGGCCAGAACACTGAAGCTTTCTTT. The encoded protein is CASSQDLGGQNTEAFF.

This sequence joins TRBV5-1 and TRBJ1-2; TRBD1 agrees at 7 bases. The junction had 10 bases not matched to a gene; V was cut back by 4 bases and J by 7 bases. CDR1 and CDR2 from the germline V gene are SGHRS and YFSETQ. CDR3 length: 14 amino acids. The CDR3 region is CASSTGQPLGGYTF. DNA of the CDR3: TGCGCCAGCAGCACGGGACAGCCTTTGGGTGGCTACACCTTC.

This clone was observed once. The germline gene is not matched at one end of the junction; a read error may be the cause. The chain joins TRBV6-5 to TRBJ1-3, with unresolved D. The CDR3 loop spans 13 amino acids. Germline V gene data show CDR1 as MNHEY and CDR2 as SVGAGI. The CDR3 nucleotides are TGTGCCAGCAGCCGGGAACTAGGATCGCCCCTCTGGTTT. Translating gives CASSRELGSPLWF.

The J gene is TRBJ2-6, the V gene TRBV4-1; unclear D gene. Per the germline V gene, CDR1 is MGHRA and CDR2 is YSYEKL. The CDR3 spans 15 residues. V lost 0 bases to trimming and J lost 2 bases, with 5 bases between them. Here the CDR3 reads CASSQDPPGANVLTF. The CDR3 nucleotides read TGCGCCAGCAGCCAAGATCCTCCTGGGGCCAACGTCCTGACTTTC.

The chain couples TRBV7-3 to TRBJ1-1; D ambiguous. Germline V gene data show CDR1 as SGHTA and CDR2 as FQGTGA. Trimming shortened V by 5 bases and J by 6 bases, and 13 bases separated the two germline ends. CDR3 length: 13 residues. CDR3 DNA: TGTGCCAGCAGCCAAGGAGAGCGGGCTGAAGCTTTCTTT. This sequence encodes CASSQGERAEAFF.

The chain uses TRBV6-1 and TRBJ1-2; no firm D call. V lost 4 bases and J lost 5, with 17 bases in between. The germline gives CDR1 MNHNS, CDR2 SASEGT. The length of the CDR3 is 15 residues. Here the CDR3 reads CASSVAREPFYGYTF. The CDR3 nucleotides are TGTGCCAGCAGTGTCGCCCGGGAGCCCTTTTATGGCTACACCTTC.

CDR3 bases: TGTGCCAGCAGCGTAGATTGGGAGGGGACCCAGTACTTC. It encodes CASSVDWEGTQYF. The V call is TRBV9, the J call TRBJ2-5, with 7 bases identical to TRBD2. Germline CDR1 is SGDLS and CDR2 is YYNGEE. Germline trimming cut 0 bases from V and 7 bases from J; bases unmatched to any gene: 3. This CDR3 is built from 13 residues.

On this clone: One end of the junction fails to match germline, which may point to a read error. The chain combines TRBV6-6 with TRBJ1-2; possible D gene TRBD1, 6 bases. There are 13 residues in the CDR3. Germline V gene sequence: CDR1 MNHNY, CDR2 SVGAGI (reference sequence). The CDR3 loop is CASSYSAQGLIIF. The CDR3 DNA follows: TGTGCCAGCAGTTACTCAGCGCAGGGGTTAATTATCTTC.

The chain links TRBV5-8 to TRBJ1-5, with D unresolved. Germline V CDR1 and CDR2: SGHTS, YDEGEE. The V end was cut by 4 bases, the J end by 5 bases, with 10 bases between. The CDR3 runs to 13 residues. The CDR3 is CASSPSYDQPQHF. CDR3 nucleotides: TGTGCCAGCAGCCCGTCTTATGATCAGCCCCAGCATTTT.

This clone was found a few times. CDR3 in DNA: TGCGCCAGCAGCTTGGACGGGGGTAAAGGCTCACCCCTCCACTTT. Translating it yields CASSLDGGKGSPLHF. The chain carries TRBV5-1 and TRBJ1-6; D perhaps matches TRBD1 (5 bases). Germline-derived CDR1 and CDR2 are SGHRS and YFSETQ. The CDR3 covers 15 residues. The V end lost 0 bases, the J end lost 10 bases, and 14 bases lay between the germline ends.

The chain carries TRBV29-1 and TRBJ1-2; D unresolved. V was cut by 5 bases and J by 3 bases, with 13 bases left in between. Per germline, CDR1 SQVTM and CDR2 ANQGSEA. The CDR3 sequence is 13 residues long. The CDR3 reads CSVRGVKDYGYTF. The DNA of the CDR3 is TGCAGCGTTCGCGGGGTGAAGGACTATGGCTACACCTTC.